The 30 T cell receptor beta chains below were found in one sample sequenced in a study of post-analysis software for immune sequencing data. These TCRs' antigens remain unknown. Unique molecular identifiers were built into the TCR beta cDNA libraries. TCRdb ran MiXCR on the PCR reads and lists one entry per CDR3 protein. The sample yields some 260,000 distinct CDR3 sequences, less than 40% seen once. Study observations and caveats: Five TRBV segments were significantly more frequent in patients than in controls. TRBV5-6, TRBV5-1 and TRBV20-1 were among these segments.

The sample taken for sequencing was blood. The receptor source for this set is a girl between 5 and 17 years old with multiple sclerosis.

By share, this clonotype ranks as medium-sized. This chain uses TRBV7-2 with TRBJ2-3; the match to TRBD1 covers 7 bases. Germline V lookup: CDR1 SGHTA, CDR2 FQGNSA. CDR3 size: 16 residues. Losses at the gene ends were 2 bases for V and 1 base for J; bases not matched to a gene: 6. This chain's CDR3 is CASSLRRQGGTDTQYF. In nucleotides, the CDR3 is TGTGCCAGCAGCTTAAGACGGCAGGGGGGCACAGATACGCAGTATTTT.

V gene TRBV12-3 or TRBV12-4 combines with J gene TRBJ2-5, with TRBD1 matching over 8 bases. CDR3 length: 14 residues. The V and J ends lost 6 bases and 1 base, in that order; junction bases with no gene match: 4. CDR3 sequence: CASSKTGVQETQYF. CDR3 in DNA: TGTGCCAGCAGCAAGACAGGGGTCCAAGAGACCCAGTACTTC.

In this sample, this clonotype turned up a few times. A much larger clone differs from this one at a single base, so this may be a read error. This chain uses TRBV12-3 or TRBV12-4 with TRBJ1-2; D ambiguous. The CDR3 length is 13 residues. CDR3 in DNA: TGTCCCAGCAGCTCGCCGCGGGTCTATGGCTACACCTTC. This translates into CPSSSPRVYGYTF.

This clonotype appeared many times. This rearrangement joins TRBV20-1 to TRBJ1-2; tentatively, D is TRBD1 (5 bases). V was trimmed by 4 bases and J by 4 bases, leaving 16 bases between them. Germline-derived CDR1 and CDR2 are DFQATT and SNEGSKA (reference sequence). The length of the CDR3 is 14 residues. The CDR3 DNA is TGCAGTGCTACCCTAATAAGGGACGTCTATGGCTACACCTTC. Translated, it gives CSATLIRDVYGYTF.

The rearrangement joins TRBV2 to TRBJ2-7; tentatively, D is TRBD2 (7 bases). There are 17 residues in the CDR3. Germline CDR1 SNHLY, CDR2 FYNNEI. The V end lost 4 bases, the J end lost 3 bases, and 22 bases lay between the germline ends. The chain's CDR3 is CASSVPTLRGTIYEQYF. CDR3 bases: TGTGCCAGCAGTGTACCGACTTTGAGGGGGACTATCTACGAGCAGTACTTC. Full variable domain (rest looked up from reference TRBV2 and TRBJ2-7): EPEVTQTPSHQVTQMGQEVILRCVPISNHLYFYWYRQILGQKVEFLVSFYNNEISEKSEIFDDQFSVERPDGSNFTLKIRSTKLEDSAMYFCASSVPTLRGTIYEQYFGPGTRLTVT.

The chain has TRBV12-3 or TRBV12-4 and TRBJ2-4, with 12 bases lining up with TRBD1. The J call may be faulty, since TRBJ2-7 better matches the DNA end. This CDR3 has 15 residues. The CDR3 nucleotides read TGTGCCAGCAGTTTGGGCCGGGACAGGGGGCACGAGCAGTACTTC. It yields the protein CASSLGRDRGHEQYF.

The chain joins TRBV19 to TRBJ1-1, with D unresolved. Germline V gene sequence: CDR1 LNHDA, CDR2 SQIVND (reference sequence). Between the trimmed V and J ends, which lost 5 bases and 0 bases, there was a span of 13 bases. CDR3 length: 15 amino acids. As DNA, the CDR3 is TGTGCCAGTAGTCGTTTAGGTTACCTGAACACTGAAGCTTTCTTT. Its translation is CASSRLGYLNTEAFF.

V gene TRBV5-1 combines with J gene TRBJ2-3; no clear D. The CDR3 contains 14 residues. Germline V gives CDR1 SGHRS, CDR2 YFSETQ. V was shortened by 1 base and J by 1 base, with 7 bases between the two germline ends. The CDR3 loop reads CASSLIYGTDTQYF. CDR3 DNA sequence: TGCGCCAGCAGCTTGATCTATGGCACAGATACGCAGTATTTT.

The genes are TRBV12-3 or TRBV12-4 and TRBJ1-1, with 9 bases identical to TRBD1. Trimming cost V 5 bases and J 3 bases; bases outside gene matches: 7. This CDR3 has 15 amino acids. The CDR3 bases are TGTGCCAGCAGTCAAGGGGACAGGGAGGACACTGAAGCTTTCTTT. Translating gives CASSQGDREDTEAFF.

This clonotype occurred a few times. The chain combines TRBV4-2 with TRBJ1-1, with 8 bases identical to TRBD1. V lost 3 bases and J lost 1; bases outside the gene matches: 7. The CDR3 is 16 amino acids. Looked up from germline, CDR1 is LGHNA and CDR2 is YNFKEQ. CDR3 bases: TGTGCCAGCAGCCAGAACGACCAGGGGGCGAACACTGAAGCTTTCTTT. It yields the protein CASSQNDQGANTEAFF.

The CDR3 DNA reads TGCGCCAGCAGCGAGGGAGGGGAATCTGGAAACACCATATATTTT. As protein: CASSEGGESGNTIYF. The rearrangement joins TRBV5-1 to TRBJ1-3; tentatively, D is TRBD1 (5 bases). The V and J ends lost 4 bases and 1 base respectively, with 12 bases between them. The CDR3 contains 15 residues. Germline CDR1 reads SGHRS; CDR2 reads YFSETQ.

This clonotype showed up many times. The rearrangement joins TRBV5-1 to TRBJ1-1; no reliable D call. Germline V lookup: CDR1 SGHRS, CDR2 YFSETQ. The CDR3 is 15 residues long. Trimming took 4 bases from V and 5 from J, leaving 18 bases between them. Here the CDR3 reads CASSLRHYLWTEAFF. The CDR3 bases are TGCGCCAGCAGCCTCCGACACTATCTTTGGACTGAAGCTTTCTTT.

The table lists this clonotype with many counts. V and J are TRBV11-2 and TRBJ2-4; TRBD1 matches at 7 bases. The germline gives CDR1 SGHAT, CDR2 FQNNGV. The ends lost 7 bases at V and 6 bases at J; junction bases unmatched: 6. This CDR3 is built from 13 residues. CDR3 sequence: CASMAGGGNIQYF. CDR3 in DNA: TGTGCCAGCATGGCAGGGGGTGGAAACATTCAGTACTTC.

This clonotype has ten or more counts. The chain is built from TRBV5-1 and TRBJ2-6; D remains ambiguous. Germline V gives CDR1 SGHRS, CDR2 YFSETQ. The germline V and J ends were trimmed by 0 bases and 7 bases, with 11 bases remaining between them. CDR3 size: 15 residues. The DNA of the CDR3 is TGCGCCAGCAGCTTGGGTGGTACTGAAGCCAACGTCCTGACTTTC. This encodes CASSLGGTEANVLTF.

This CDR3 is CASRMEGSATEAFF. In DNA form, the CDR3 reads TGTGCCAGCAGGATGGAGGGGAGTGCCACTGAAGCTTTCTTT. V is TRBV4-2 and J is TRBJ1-1; D might be TRBD1 (5 bases). CDR3 length: 14 amino acids. V was cut by 6 bases and J by 4 bases, with 15 bases left in between. Germline V CDR1 and CDR2: LGHNA, YNFKEQ.

This clonotype was detected only a few times. The gene calls are TRBV24-1 and TRBJ2-2; 9 nucleotides align to TRBD2. Looked up from germline, CDR1 is KGHDR and CDR2 is SFDVKD. This CDR3 has 17 amino acids. V lost 2 bases to trimming and J lost 3 bases; unmatched junction nucleotides: 6. CDR3 in amino acids: CATSDSWTSEDTGELFF. The CDR3 DNA sequence: TGTGCCACCAGTGATTCCTGGACTAGCGAGGACACCGGGGAGCTGTTTTTT.

This clonotype has more than one count but fewer than ten. The junction departs from the called germline gene at one end, perhaps through a read error. This rearrangement joins TRBV20-1 to TRBJ2-5; D assignment may be TRBD1 or TRBD2 (5 bases each). The V gene's germline CDR1 is DFQATT and CDR2 SNEGSKA (reference sequence). CDR3 length: 17 residues. DNA of the CDR3: TGCAGTGCTGGCGGGTGGCGTCACCTGACAGAGCGAGAGACCCAGTATTTC. Residues: CSAGGWRHLTERETQYF.

The chain recombines TRBV13 with TRBJ2-1, with 8 nucleotides matching TRBD2. This CDR3 has 16 amino acids. CDR1 is PRHDT, CDR2 FYEKMQ, per germline (reference sequence). With V trimmed by 5 bases and J by 0 bases, 6 bases remained unmatched. The CDR3 nucleotides are TGTGCCAGCAGCCAAGGGACTAGTTTCTCCTACAATGAGCAGTTCTTC. As protein: CASSQGTSFSYNEQFF. Using reference TRBV13 and TRBJ2-1 for the parts outside the CDR3, the full variable domain is AAGVIQSPRHLIKEKRETATLKCYPIPRHDTVYWYQQGPGQDPQFLISFYEKMQSDKGSIPDRFSAQQFSDYHSELNMSSLELGDSALYFCASSQGTSFSYNEQFFGPGTRLTVL.

The genes are TRBV29-1 and TRBJ2-2, with 7 positions matching TRBD2. Germline assignment: CDR1 SQVTM and CDR2 ANQGSEA. The V gene end was trimmed by 6 bases and the J gene end by 4 bases; junction bases not matched to a gene: 8. The CDR3 has 14 residues. CDR3 region: CSVGGLPLTGELFF. The CDR3 DNA is TGCAGCGTGGGGGGACTACCTCTCACCGGGGAGCTGTTTTTT.

This clonotype showed up many times. The CDR3 sequence is CASSFLAGYEQYF. The CDR3 DNA sequence: TGTGCCAGCAGCTTCCTAGCGGGATACGAGCAGTACTTC. V is TRBV7-8 and J is TRBJ2-7; 9 nucleotides agree with TRBD2. The germline V gene has CDR1 SGHVS and CDR2 FQNEAQ. V dropped 3 bases and J dropped 4; count of bases not matched to a gene: 1. The CDR3 is made up of 13 amino acids.

The chain recombines TRBV29-1 with TRBJ1-1; the D is unclear. This CDR3 has 12 amino acids. The ends were cut back, 2 bases at V and 0 bases at J, with 4 bases in the middle. Germline values: CDR1 SQVTM, CDR2 ANQGSEA. The CDR3 region has the DNA TGCAGCGTTGAACCGATGAACACTGAAGCTTTCTTT. It translates to CSVEPMNTEAFF. Full variable domain (rest looked up from reference TRBV29-1 and TRBJ1-1): SAVISQKPSRDICQRGTSLTIQCQVDSQVTMMFWYRQQPGQSLTLIATANQGSEATYESGFVIDKFPISRPNLTFSTLTVSNMSPEDSSIYLCSVEPMNTEAFFGQGTRLTVV.

This clonotype was recorded a few times. This could be a read error, since a much larger clone is one nucleotide away. The J gene is TRBJ2-3, the V gene TRBV28; 7 nucleotides line up with TRBD2. The CDR3 contains 14 residues. Unmatched junction bases numbered 7, after V lost 6 bases and J lost 4 bases. Germline V lookup: CDR1 MDHEN, CDR2 SYDVKM. CDR3 DNA: TGTGCCAGCAGAACAGCGGGGTTCGCAGATACGCAGTATTTT. Its translation is CASRTAGFADTQYF.

With regard to this clonotype: This clone may be a read error of a much larger clone one base away. J is TRBJ1-2 and V is TRBV7-2; 9 bases line up with TRBD1. The CDR3 is 16 residues long. The germline V gene has CDR1 SGHTA and CDR2 FQGNSA. CDR3 amino acids: CANSPGSPQGAEGYTF. The CDR3 nucleotides read TGTGCCAACAGCCCCGGCTCACCACAGGGGGCCGAGGGCTACACCTTC.

This clonotype was observed a few times. The chain links TRBV6-6 to TRBJ2-7; weak D call: TRBD2 (6 bases). Trimming took 0 bases from V and 3 from J, leaving 9 bases between them. The CDR3 runs 14 residues. The V gene's germline CDR1 is MNHNY and CDR2 SVGAGI (reference sequence). The CDR3 loop reads CASSYSEGLYEQYF. DNA of the CDR3: TGTGCCAGCAGTTACTCGGAGGGGCTCTACGAGCAGTACTTC.

This clonotype was observed a handful of times. V usage is TRBV6-5 and J usage is TRBJ2-5; 9 bases line up with TRBD2. The germline V gene encodes CDR1 MNHEY and CDR2 SVGAGI. This CDR3 comprises 15 residues. Losses at the gene ends were 2 bases for V and 11 bases for J; bases not matched to a gene: 12. The CDR3 region has the DNA TGTGCCAGCAGTTACGCGGGAGGGGCCTACAATGAGCAGTACTTC. Residues: CASSYAGGAYNEQYF.

This clonotype was counted only a few times. J is TRBJ2-5 and V is TRBV20-1; D remains unclear. Deletions cut 3 bases from V and 11 bases from J, with 25 bases between. The CDR3 extends over 15 amino acids. Germline V gene lookup returns CDR1 DFQATT and CDR2 SNEGSKA (reference sequence). CDR3 protein: CSARGNSLPYNEQYF. CDR3 nucleotide sequence: TGCAGTGCTAGGGGAAATAGCCTCCCCTACAATGAGCAGTACTTC.

A word on this clonotype: A much bigger clone sits one base away, suggesting this may be a read error. The CDR3 does not end in the conserved phenylalanine or tryptophan, so this is likely a read error. V is TRBV20-1 and J is TRBJ2-3; 10 bases align to TRBD1. Germline V gene data show CDR1 as DFQATT and CDR2 as SNEGSKA (reference sequence). The CDR3 contains 14 residues. The ends lost 5 bases at V and 5 bases at J; junction bases unmatched: 7. The CDR3 is CSAPTGGHKDTQYC. In DNA, the CDR3 is TGCAGTGCTCCGACAGGGGGCCATAAAGATACGCAGTATTGT.

The genes are TRBV5-1 and TRBJ1-1, with D unresolved. Trimming stripped 0 bases from V and 0 bases from J, with 15 bases between. This CDR3 is 17 amino acids long. From germline, CDR1 is SGHRS and CDR2 YFSETQ. The CDR3 nucleotides read TGCGCCAGCAGCTTGGCCGGTGCCGGGAACGTGAACACTGAAGCTTTCTTT. Translation gives CASSLAGAGNVNTEAFF.

This clonotype occurred a few times. The rearrangement links TRBV5-6 to TRBJ1-1, with 7 bases matching TRBD1. Unmatched junction bases numbered 16, after V lost 4 bases and J lost 7 bases. CDR1 and CDR2 from the germline V gene are SGHDT and YYEEEE. This CDR3 has 16 residues. CDR3 nucleotides: TGTGCCAGCAGCCTTGGACAGGTTAGGGTAGGAAATGAAGCTTTCTTT. This translates into CASSLGQVRVGNEAFF.

This clonotype was observed a few times. V usage is TRBV12-3 or TRBV12-4 and J usage is TRBJ2-1; no definite D call. Trimming removed 3 bases at V and 0 bases at J, with 9 bases between. The CDR3 loop spans 15 amino acids. The CDR3 is CASSFRRSSYNEQFF. CDR3 DNA: TGTGCCAGCAGTTTTCGGCGGAGCTCCTACAATGAGCAGTTCTTC.